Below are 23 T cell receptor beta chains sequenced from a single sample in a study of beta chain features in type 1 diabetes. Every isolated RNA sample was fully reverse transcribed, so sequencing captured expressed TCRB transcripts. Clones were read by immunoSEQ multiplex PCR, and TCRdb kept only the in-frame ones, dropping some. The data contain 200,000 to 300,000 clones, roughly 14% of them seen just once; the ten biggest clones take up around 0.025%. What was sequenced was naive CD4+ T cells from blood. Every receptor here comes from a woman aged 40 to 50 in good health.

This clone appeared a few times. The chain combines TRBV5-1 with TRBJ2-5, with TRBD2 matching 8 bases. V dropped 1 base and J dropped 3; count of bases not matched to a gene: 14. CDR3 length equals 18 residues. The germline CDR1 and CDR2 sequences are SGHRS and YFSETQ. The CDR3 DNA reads TGCGCCAGCAGCTTGTCGCGGGGGGCGCTACATTCCGAAGAGACCCAGTACTTC. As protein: CASSLSRGALHSEETQYF.

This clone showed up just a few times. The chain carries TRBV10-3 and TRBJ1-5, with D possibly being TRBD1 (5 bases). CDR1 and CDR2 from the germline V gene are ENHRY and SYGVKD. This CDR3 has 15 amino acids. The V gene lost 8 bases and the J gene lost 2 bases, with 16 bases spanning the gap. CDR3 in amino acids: CAIGASGEGNQPQHF. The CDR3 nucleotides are TGTGCCATCGGGGCGTCCGGCGAGGGCAATCAGCCCCAGCATTTT.

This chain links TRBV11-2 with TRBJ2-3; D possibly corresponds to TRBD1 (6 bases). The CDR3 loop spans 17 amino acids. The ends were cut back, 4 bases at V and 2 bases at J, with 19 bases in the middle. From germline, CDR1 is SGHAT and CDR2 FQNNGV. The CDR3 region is CASSSVAARGSTDTQYF. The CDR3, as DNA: TGTGCCAGCAGCTCGGTCGCGGCTAGGGGGTCCACAGATACGCAGTATTTT.

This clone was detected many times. The CDR3 loop is CASSQDPAGSGYEQYF. The CDR3 bases are TGCGCCAGCAGCCAAGATCCGGCAGGGTCGGGCTACGAGCAGTACTTC. V is TRBV4-1 and J is TRBJ2-7; the D gene is possibly TRBD1 (5 bases). The CDR3 spans 16 residues. Between the trimmed V and J ends, which lost 0 bases and 3 bases, there was a span of 15 bases. CDR1 MGHRA and CDR2 YSYEKL come from the germline V gene.

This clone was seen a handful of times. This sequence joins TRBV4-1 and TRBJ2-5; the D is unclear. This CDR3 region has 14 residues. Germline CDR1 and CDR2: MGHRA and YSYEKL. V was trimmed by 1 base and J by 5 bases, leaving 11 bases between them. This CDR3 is CASSQVVSWETQYF. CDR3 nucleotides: TGCGCCAGCAGCCAAGTGGTGAGCTGGGAGACCCAGTACTTC.

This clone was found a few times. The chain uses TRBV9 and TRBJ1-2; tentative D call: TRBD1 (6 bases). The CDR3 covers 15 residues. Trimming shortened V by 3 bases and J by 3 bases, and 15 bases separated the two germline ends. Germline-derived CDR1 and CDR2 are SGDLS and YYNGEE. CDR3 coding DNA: TGTGCCAGCAGCGCGGCCTGGACAGACGACTATGGCTACACCTTC. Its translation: CASSAAWTDDYGYTF.

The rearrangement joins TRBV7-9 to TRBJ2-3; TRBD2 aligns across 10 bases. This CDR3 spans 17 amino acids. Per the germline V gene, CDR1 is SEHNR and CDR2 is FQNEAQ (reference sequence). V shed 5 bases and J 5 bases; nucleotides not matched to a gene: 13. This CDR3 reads CASSERWSGGAGDTQYF. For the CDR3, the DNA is TGTGCCAGCAGCGAACGATGGAGCGGGGGGGCAGGAGATACGCAGTATTTT.

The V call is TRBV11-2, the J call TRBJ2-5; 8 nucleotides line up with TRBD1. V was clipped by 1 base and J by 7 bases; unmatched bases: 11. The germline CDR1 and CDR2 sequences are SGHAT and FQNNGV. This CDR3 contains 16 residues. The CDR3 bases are TGTGCCAGCAGCTTAGTGGTCGGGCAGGGGGCCGGGACCCAGTACTTC. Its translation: CASSLVVGQGAGTQYF.

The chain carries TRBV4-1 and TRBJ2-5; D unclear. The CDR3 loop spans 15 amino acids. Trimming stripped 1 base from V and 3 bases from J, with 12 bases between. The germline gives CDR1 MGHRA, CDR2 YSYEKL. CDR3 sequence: CASSQVGLAKETQYF. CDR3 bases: TGCGCCAGCAGCCAAGTCGGTTTAGCCAAAGAGACCCAGTACTTC.

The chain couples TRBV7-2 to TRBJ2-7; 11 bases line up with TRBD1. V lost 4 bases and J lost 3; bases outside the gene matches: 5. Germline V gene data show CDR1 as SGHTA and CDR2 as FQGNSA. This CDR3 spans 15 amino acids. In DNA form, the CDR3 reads TGTGCCAGCAGCTCCGGGGACAGGGGGGACTACGAGCAGTACTTC. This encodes CASSSGDRGDYEQYF.

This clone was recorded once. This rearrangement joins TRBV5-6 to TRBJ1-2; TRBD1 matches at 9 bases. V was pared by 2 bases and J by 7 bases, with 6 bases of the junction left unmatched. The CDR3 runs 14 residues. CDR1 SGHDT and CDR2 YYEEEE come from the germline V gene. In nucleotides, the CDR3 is TGTGCCAGCAGCTTCGGGGACAGGGCAAGTGGCTACACCTTC. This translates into CASSFGDRASGYTF.

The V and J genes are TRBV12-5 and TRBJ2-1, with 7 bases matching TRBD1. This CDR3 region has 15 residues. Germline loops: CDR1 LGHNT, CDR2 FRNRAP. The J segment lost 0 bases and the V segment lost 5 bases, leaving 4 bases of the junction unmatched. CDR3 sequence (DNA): TGTGCTAGTGGTGAGGGGGCTCTCTCCTACAATGAGCAGTTCTTC. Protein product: CASGEGALSYNEQFF.

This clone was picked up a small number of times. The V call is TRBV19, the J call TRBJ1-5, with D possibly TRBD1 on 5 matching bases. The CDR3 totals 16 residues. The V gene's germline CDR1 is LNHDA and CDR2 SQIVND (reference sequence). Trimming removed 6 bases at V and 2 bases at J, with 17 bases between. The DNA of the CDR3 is TGTGCCAGTAGCCCTGCAGGGCAAGGAGGCAATCAGCCCCAGCATTTT. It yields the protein CASSPAGQGGNQPQHF.

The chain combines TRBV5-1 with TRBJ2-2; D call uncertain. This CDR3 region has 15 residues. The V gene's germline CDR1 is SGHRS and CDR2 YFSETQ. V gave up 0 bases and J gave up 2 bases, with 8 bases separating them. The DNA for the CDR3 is TGCGCCAGCAGCTTGGACGGTTTAAACACCGGGGAGCTGTTTTTT. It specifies CASSLDGLNTGELFF.

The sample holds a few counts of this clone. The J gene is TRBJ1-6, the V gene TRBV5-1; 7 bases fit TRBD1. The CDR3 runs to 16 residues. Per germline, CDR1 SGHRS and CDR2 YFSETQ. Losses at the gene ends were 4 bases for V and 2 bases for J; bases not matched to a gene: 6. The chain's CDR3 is CASSLRGQPYNSPLHF. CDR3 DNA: TGCGCCAGCAGCCTTAGGGGGCAACCCTATAATTCACCCCTCCACTTT.

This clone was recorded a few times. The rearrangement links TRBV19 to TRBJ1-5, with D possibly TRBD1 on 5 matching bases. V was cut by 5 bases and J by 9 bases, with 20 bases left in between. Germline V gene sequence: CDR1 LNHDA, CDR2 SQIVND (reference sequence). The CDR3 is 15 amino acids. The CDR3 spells CASSVPVTSGGPQHF. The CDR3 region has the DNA TGTGCCAGTAGTGTCCCCGTCACCTCGGGGGGGCCCCAGCATTTT. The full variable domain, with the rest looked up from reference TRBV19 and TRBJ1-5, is DGGITQSPKYLFRKEGQNVTLSCEQNLNHDAMYWYRQDPGQGLRLIYYSQIVNDFQKGDIAEGYSVSREKKESFPLTVTSAQKNPTAFYLCASSVPVTSGGPQHFGDGTRLSIL.

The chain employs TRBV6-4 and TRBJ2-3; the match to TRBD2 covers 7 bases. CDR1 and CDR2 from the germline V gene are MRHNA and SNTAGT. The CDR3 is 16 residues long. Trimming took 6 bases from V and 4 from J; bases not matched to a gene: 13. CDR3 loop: CASSYRTSHSPDTQYF. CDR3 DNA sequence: TGTGCCAGCAGCTATCGGACTAGTCATTCACCAGATACGCAGTATTTT.

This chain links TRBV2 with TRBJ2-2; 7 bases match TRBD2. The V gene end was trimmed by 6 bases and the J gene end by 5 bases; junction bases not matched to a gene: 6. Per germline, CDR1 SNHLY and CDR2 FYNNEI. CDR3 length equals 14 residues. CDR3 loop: CASRPDGRTGELFF. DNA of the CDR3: TGTGCCAGCAGGCCGGACGGGAGGACCGGGGAGCTGTTTTTT.

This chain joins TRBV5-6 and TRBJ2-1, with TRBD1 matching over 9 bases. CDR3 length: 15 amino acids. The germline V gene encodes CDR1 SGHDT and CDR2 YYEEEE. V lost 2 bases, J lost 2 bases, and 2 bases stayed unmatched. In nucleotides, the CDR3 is TGTGCCAGCAGCTTAAACAGGGGGCCCTACAATGAGCAGTTCTTC. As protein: CASSLNRGPYNEQFF.

CDR3 DNA sequence: TGTGCCAGCAGCTTATACGAGCAGGGGGAAGCTTTCTTT. Translated, it gives CASSLYEQGEAFF. The chain couples TRBV7-8 to TRBJ1-1, with D possibly TRBD1 on 6 matching bases. V dropped 2 bases and J dropped 8 bases, with 12 bases sitting between them. This CDR3 comprises 13 residues. CDR1 is SGHVS and CDR2 is FQNEAQ in the germline V gene.

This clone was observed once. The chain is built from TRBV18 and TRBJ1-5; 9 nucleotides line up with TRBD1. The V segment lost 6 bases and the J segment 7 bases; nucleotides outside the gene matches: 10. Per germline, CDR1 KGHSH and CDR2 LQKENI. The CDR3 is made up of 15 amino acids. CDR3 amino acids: CASSPTGGVNQPQHF. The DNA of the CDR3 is TGTGCCAGCTCGCCGACAGGGGGTGTAAACCAGCCCCAGCATTTT.

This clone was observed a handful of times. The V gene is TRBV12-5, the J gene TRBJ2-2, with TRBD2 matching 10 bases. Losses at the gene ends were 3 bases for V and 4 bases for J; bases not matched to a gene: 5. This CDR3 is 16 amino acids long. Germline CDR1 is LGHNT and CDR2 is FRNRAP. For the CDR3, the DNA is TGTGCTAGTGGTTTCTGGCTAGCGGGGGCCACCGGGGAGCTGTTTTTT. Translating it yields CASGFWLAGATGELFF.

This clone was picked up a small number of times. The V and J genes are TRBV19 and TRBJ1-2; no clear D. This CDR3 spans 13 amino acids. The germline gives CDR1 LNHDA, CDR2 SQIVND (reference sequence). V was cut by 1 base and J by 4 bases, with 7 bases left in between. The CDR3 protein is CASSIASGYGYTF. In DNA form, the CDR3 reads TGTGCCAGTAGTATAGCCTCGGGCTATGGCTACACCTTC. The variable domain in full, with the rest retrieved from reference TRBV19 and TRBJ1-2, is DGGITQSPKYLFRKEGQNVTLSCEQNLNHDAMYWYRQDPGQGLRLIYYSQIVNDFQKGDIAEGYSVSREKKESFPLTVTSAQKNPTAFYLCASSIASGYGYTFGSGTRLTVV.